The next 17 T cell receptor beta chains were all read from a single sample in a study of radiation and T cells in renal cell carcinoma (dated by TCRdb to between 2020 and 2021). The protocol used for the library was the immunoSEQ multiplex PCR assay. The table was pulled from immuneACCESS by TCRdb, which kept in-frame rearrangements only. Such tables lose some clones; where checked, under half of the loss comes from unresolved V genes, and the rest has no known cause. Within this sample are 150,000 or so clones, with about 87% of them counted one time only. Of the sample, roughly 10% falls within the top ten clones. According to the study, the label for this sample's time point signals: blood 4 weeks post-SBRT, at nephrectomy. Sample treatment or condition, as interpreted from the label and publication: 15 Gy SBRT to primary tumor, nephrectomy 4 weeks later. This sample comprised blood, obtained from a patient whose treatment included radiotherapy and nephrectomy. The receptors shown here come from a woman aged 45-60 years with renal cell carcinoma.

The chain is built from TRBV11-2 and TRBJ2-5; 8 bases map to TRBD2. This CDR3 contains 16 residues. Unmatched junction bases numbered 9, after V lost 3 bases and J lost 3 bases. Germline-derived CDR1 and CDR2 are SGHAT and FQNNGV. CDR3 DNA sequence: TGTGCCAGCAGCTTTCCCCGGGGGGGGGCCGAAGAGACCCAGTACTTC. This codes for CASSFPRGGAEETQYF.

In DNA, the CDR3 is TGTGCCAGCAGCTCCGGAGGAGGCACAGATACGCAGTATTTT. It encodes CASSSGGGTDTQYF. The rearrangement links TRBV7-2 to TRBJ2-3; tentative D call: TRBD2 (5 bases). V was clipped by 4 bases and J by 1 base, with 9 bases between them. CDR1 is SGHTA, CDR2 FQGNSA, per germline. CDR3 length equals 14 residues.

The rearrangement uses TRBV13 and TRBJ2-7; the match to TRBD1 covers 7 bases. V was pared by 5 bases and J by 2 bases, with 9 bases of the junction left unmatched. CDR1 PRHDT and CDR2 FYEKMQ come from the germline V gene (reference sequence). The CDR3 is 15 residues long. The CDR3 spells CASSTHRQGTYEQYF. The CDR3, as DNA: TGTGCCAGCAGCACCCACCGACAGGGAACCTACGAGCAGTACTTC. Supplemented by reference TRBV13 and TRBJ2-7, the full variable domain reads AAGVIQSPRHLIKEKRETATLKCYPIPRHDTVYWYQQGPGQDPQFLISFYEKMQSDKGSIPDRFSAQQFSDYHSELNMSSLELGDSALYFCASSTHRQGTYEQYFGPGTRLTVT.

The chain carries TRBV19 and TRBJ1-2; 8 bases are a match to TRBD1. After removal of 3 bases from V and 9 bases from J, the junction contained 9 bases not matched to a gene. The length of the CDR3 is 14 residues. The germline gives CDR1 LNHDA, CDR2 SQIVND (reference sequence). The CDR3 region is CASSIPDRAISYTF. CDR3 sequence (DNA): TGTGCCAGTAGTATCCCGGACAGGGCCATCAGCTACACCTTC.

The chain employs TRBV16 and TRBJ2-2; D unclear. V was pared by 3 bases and J by 2 bases, with 13 bases between. The CDR3 has 16 residues. Looked up from germline, CDR1 is KGHSY and CDR2 is FQNENV. The CDR3 coding sequence is TGTGCCAGCAGCCACGATAACAGCTTTAACACCGGGGAGCTGTTTTTT. Its translation: CASSHDNSFNTGELFF. Full variable domain (rest looked up from reference TRBV16 and TRBJ2-2): GEEVAQTPKHLVRGEGQKAKLYCAPIKGHSYVFWYQQVLKNEFKFLISFQNENVFDETGMPKERFSAKCLPNSPCSLEIQATKLEDSAVYFCASSHDNSFNTGELFFGEGSRLTVL.

The rearrangement links TRBV5-6 to TRBJ1-5; 8 positions agree with TRBD1. The CDR3 is 15 residues long. CDR1 and CDR2 from the germline V gene are SGHDT and YYEEEE. The J segment lost 4 bases and the V segment lost 2 bases, leaving 5 bases of the junction unmatched. The CDR3 spells CASSLQDRENQPQHF. CDR3 DNA sequence: TGTGCCAGCAGCTTACAGGACAGGGAGAATCAGCCCCAGCATTTT.

The V call is TRBV6-1, the J call TRBJ1-1; D not certain. The length of the CDR3 is 12 residues. V was trimmed by 6 bases and J by 7 bases, leaving 12 bases between them. Germline CDR1 MNHNS, CDR2 SASEGT. This CDR3 is CASSRTDHEAFF. DNA of the CDR3: TGTGCCAGCAGCCGGACGGACCATGAAGCTTTCTTT.

The rearrangement links TRBV15 to TRBJ2-1; the match to TRBD1 covers 8 bases. The CDR3 length is 18 residues. J gave up 0 bases and V 2 bases, and 9 bases lay outside the gene matches. CDR1 and CDR2 from the germline V gene are LNHNV and YYDKDF (reference sequence). The CDR3 spells CATSRPGAGQGSYNEQFF. CDR3 DNA sequence: TGTGCCACCAGCAGACCCGGTGCCGGACAGGGCTCCTACAATGAGCAGTTCTTC.

The chain combines TRBV7-2 with TRBJ2-5; 8 bases agree with TRBD2. From germline, CDR1 is SGHTA and CDR2 FQGNSA. The CDR3 is 15 residues long. V was clipped by 2 bases and J by 3 bases; unmatched bases: 5. CDR3 region: CASSLNGGDEETQYF. The DNA for the CDR3 is TGTGCCAGCAGCTTAAACGGGGGGGACGAAGAGACCCAGTACTTC.

This rearrangement joins TRBV6-1 to TRBJ2-3, with D perhaps matching TRBD2 (7 bases). The length of the CDR3 is 15 residues. Germline V gene data show CDR1 as MNHNS and CDR2 as SASEGT. Between the trimmed V and J ends, which lost 10 bases and 4 bases, there was a span of 21 bases. The CDR3 DNA sequence: TGTGCCACCAAGGAGGGGGGGCCGTCACCAGATACGCAGTATTTT. Translating gives CATKEGGPSPDTQYF.

This clone was seen once. The chain has TRBV19 and TRBJ2-3, with D perhaps matching TRBD1 (5 bases). The V gene's germline CDR1 is LNHDA and CDR2 SQIVND (reference sequence). Trimming removed 5 bases at V and 0 bases at J, with 12 bases between. This CDR3 has 15 amino acids. For the CDR3, the DNA is TGTGCCAGTAGTCGAAAGACAGAAAGCACAGATACGCAGTATTTT. This encodes CASSRKTESTDTQYF.

The J gene is TRBJ1-5, the V gene TRBV2; TRBD1 aligns across 9 bases. Germline values: CDR1 SNHLY, CDR2 FYNNEI. The trim removed 9 bases at V and 4 bases at J, leaving 7 bases unmatched. The CDR3 has 14 amino acids. The CDR3 reads CASNTGGFNQPQHF. CDR3 bases: TGTGCCAGTAATACAGGGGGCTTTAATCAGCCCCAGCATTTT.

This sequence joins TRBV7-8 and TRBJ1-4; no reliable D call. The V and J ends lost 5 bases and 3 bases respectively, with 10 bases between them. CDR3 length: 14 amino acids. CDR1 is SGHVS, CDR2 FQNEAQ, per germline. The DNA of the CDR3 is TGTGCCAGCAGCGCAGACGAGGCTAATGAAAAACTGTTTTTT. Protein product: CASSADEANEKLFF.

The sample holds one count of this clone. V gene TRBV7-9 combines with J gene TRBJ1-1, with D possibly being TRBD1 (6 bases). The CDR3 is made up of 16 amino acids. V dropped 2 bases and J dropped 5 bases, with 18 bases sitting between them. Germline loops: CDR1 SEHNR, CDR2 FQNEAQ (reference sequence). The CDR3 DNA is TGTGCCAGCAGCTTATCCGGACGGGGGCCTATGACTGAAGCTTTCTTT. Translated, it gives CASSLSGRGPMTEAFF.

The chain uses TRBV7-6 and TRBJ2-2; TRBD1 matches at 8 bases. CDR3 length equals 15 residues. Germline V gene lookup returns CDR1 SGHVS and CDR2 FNYEAQ. The trim removed 3 bases at V and 2 bases at J, leaving 2 bases unmatched. The CDR3 loop is CASSLTGANTGELFF. DNA of the CDR3: TGTGCCAGCAGCTTGACAGGGGCAAACACCGGGGAGCTGTTTTTT.

The chain couples TRBV5-1 to TRBJ2-7; D not resolved. The CDR3 extends over 14 amino acids. The germline V and J ends were trimmed by 2 bases and 6 bases, with 15 bases remaining between them. CDR1 and CDR2 from the germline V gene are SGHRS and YFSETQ. For the CDR3, the DNA is TGCGCCAGCAGCTTCGCCTCAGAGCTCACCGAGCAGTACTTC. Translated: CASSFASELTEQYF.

There are many counts of this clone. Its ends do not fully match the called genes, so a read error is possible. The rearrangement uses TRBV7-3 and TRBJ1-1, with no clear D. The CDR3 spans 12 residues. Germline V gene data show CDR1 as SGHTA and CDR2 as FQGTGA. The CDR3 reads CASTLGNTEAFF. The CDR3 nucleotides are TGTGCCAGCACCTTAGGGAACACTGAAGCTTTCTTT.